The next 2 T cell receptor beta chains were all read from a single sample in a study of blood T cell repertoires in COVID-19. Generated by immunoSEQ multiplex PCR, the TCRdb table keeps only in-frame clones and is missing some. The sample contains around 68,000 clones, approximately 78% of which appear only once. Sequencing used peripheral blood. These receptors came from a human donor in a cohort sampled during active COVID-19.

The chain has TRBV20-1 and TRBJ2-5; the D is unclear. The CDR3 is 11 residues long. Germline V CDR1 and CDR2: DFQATT, SNEGSKA (reference sequence). V lost 7 bases and J lost 2, with 8 bases in between. CDR3 region: CSGGVQETQYF. CDR3 DNA sequence: TGCAGTGGAGGTGTACAAGAGACCCAGTACTTC.

This clone was seen once. V usage is TRBV11-1 and J usage is TRBJ2-5; 10 bases are a match to TRBD1. The V gene end was trimmed by 5 bases and the J gene end by 2 bases; junction bases not matched to a gene: 5. Germline assignment: CDR1 SGHAT and CDR2 FQDESV (reference sequence). The CDR3 consists of 15 residues. CDR3 in amino acids: CASSPPGQGQETQYF. The CDR3 DNA follows: TGTGCCAGCAGCCCACCGGGACAGGGGCAAGAGACCCAGTACTTC. The whole variable domain, remainder taken from reference TRBV11-1 and TRBJ2-5, is EAEVAQSPRYKITEKSQAVAFWCDPISGHATLYWYRQILGQGPELLVQFQDESVVDDSQLPKDRFSAERLKGVDSTLKIQPAELGDSAMYLCASSPPGQGQETQYFGPGTRLLVL.